The 24 T cell receptor beta chains listed next were all sequenced from one sample in a study of T cells expressing NK-cell markers. With the 5' RACE reads reprocessed, TCRdb shows one record per CDR3 protein and no DNA. Listed are some 340,000 distinct CDR3 sequences; roughly 5.2% falls within the top ten. Sequenced: blood T cells: a sorted CD56 or NKG2C T cell subset, CD4+ or CD8+ T cells, or bulk PBMC T cells (not recorded which). Source of these receptors: a man aged 18 to 69 in good health.

The chain is built from TRBV24-1 and TRBJ2-3. This CDR3 contains 15 residues. Germline-derived CDR1 and CDR2 are KGHDR and SFDVKD. CDR3 amino acids: CATSDRTWGTDTQYF.

This chain joins TRBV5-1 and TRBJ2-5; with no DNA, the TCRdb D assignment of TRBD2 cannot be verified. The CDR3 totals 16 residues. Per germline, CDR1 SGHRS and CDR2 YFSETQ. CDR3 region: CASSWLLAGGGETQYF.

The genes are TRBV20-1 and TRBJ2-7. The CDR3 covers 14 residues. Germline loops: CDR1 DFQATT, CDR2 SNEGSKA (reference sequence). The CDR3 sequence is CSARDATGSNQAYF.

The rearrangement uses TRBV20-1 and TRBJ1-6. Germline V gene sequence: CDR1 DFQATT, CDR2 SNEGSKA (reference sequence). This CDR3 is built from 13 residues. The CDR3 spells CSASSKAGSPLHF.

The chain employs TRBV6-5 and TRBJ1-2; no DNA is available, so the TRBD1 call from TCRdb remains unchecked. The CDR3 length is 14 residues. Looked up from germline, CDR1 is MNHEY and CDR2 is SVGAGI. The CDR3 region is CASSYQGQTDGYTF.

The CDR3 loop reads CASSLTPFGGLYGYTF. The chain couples TRBV7-8 to TRBJ1-2; TCRdb selects TRBD1, and the lack of DNA leaves this call unchecked. This CDR3 region has 16 residues. Per germline, CDR1 SGHVS and CDR2 FQNEAQ.

This rearrangement joins TRBV30 to TRBJ2-3; the D call of TRBD2 rests on TCRdb alone, since no DNA is present to check it. There are 16 residues in the CDR3. CDR1 is GTSNPN, CDR2 SVGIG, per germline (reference sequence). The CDR3 region is CAWSRPHSGGPEVQYF.

The chain has TRBV7-9 and TRBJ2-1; TCRdb designates TRBD2, a call that cannot be tested without DNA. CDR3 size: 16 residues. Germline loops: CDR1 SEHNR, CDR2 FQNEAQ (reference sequence). The CDR3 protein is CASSLNFASGGNEQFF.

V and J are TRBV3-1 and TRBJ2-7. Germline V gene data show CDR1 as LGHDT and CDR2 as YNNKEL (reference sequence). The CDR3 is made up of 13 amino acids. CDR3 residues: CASSQVLGAEQYF.

V gene TRBV12-3 or TRBV12-4 combines with J gene TRBJ2-4. The CDR3 totals 14 residues. Here the CDR3 reads CASTSSLAKNIQYF.

The CDR3 sequence is CASSVRWDRGPPGANVLTF. The chain couples TRBV11-2 to TRBJ2-6; TCRdb's assignment of TRBD1 cannot be checked, as there is no DNA. Germline CDR1 is SGHAT and CDR2 is FQNNGV. This CDR3 has 19 residues. Filled out from reference TRBV11-2 and TRBJ2-6, the complete variable domain reads EAGVAQSPRYKIIEKRQSVAFWCNPISGHATLYWYQQILGQGPKLLIQFQNNGVVDDSQLPKDRFSAERLKGVDSTLKIQPAKLEDSAVYLCASSVRWDRGPPGANVLTFGAGSRLTVL.

The chain employs TRBV6-2 or TRBV6-3 and TRBJ2-2; TCRdb designates TRBD2, a call that cannot be tested without DNA. The CDR3 has 20 residues. Germline values: CDR1 MNHEY, CDR2 SVGEGT. The CDR3 region is CASSAPGGLAGGPNTGELFF.

The chain recombines TRBV6-2 or TRBV6-3 with TRBJ1-1; without DNA, the TCRdb call of TRBD1 cannot be checked. The germline CDR1 and CDR2 sequences are MNHEY and SVGEGT. The CDR3 loop spans 16 amino acids. CDR3 region: CASSNKRGGGDTEAFF.

The chain joins TRBV2 to TRBJ2-2; no DNA is available, so the TRBD1 call from TCRdb remains unchecked. The V gene's germline CDR1 is SNHLY and CDR2 FYNNEI. This CDR3 comprises 14 residues. This CDR3 reads CASQRRENTGELFF. Full variable domain (rest looked up from reference TRBV2 and TRBJ2-2): EPEVTQTPSHQVTQMGQEVILRCVPISNHLYFYWYRQILGQKVEFLVSFYNNEISEKSEIFDDQFSVERPDGSNFTLKIRSTKLEDSAMYFCASQRRENTGELFFGEGSRLTVL.

V and J are TRBV7-2 and TRBJ2-1; there is no DNA to check the TCRdb D call of TRBD1. Germline V gene sequence: CDR1 SGHTA, CDR2 FQGNSA. CDR3 size: 13 residues. CDR3 amino acids: CASSLGGGIEQFF.

The chain uses TRBV7-8 and TRBJ1-6; no DNA is available, so the TRBD1 call from TCRdb remains unchecked. The CDR3 contains 16 residues. CDR1 SGHVS and CDR2 FQNEAQ come from the germline V gene. CDR3 in amino acids: CASSPVSREFSSPLHF.

This chain links TRBV12-3 or TRBV12-4 with TRBJ1-4; the TRBD1 assignment by TCRdb is unverifiable without DNA. The CDR3 length is 14 residues. The CDR3 protein is CASSGTGGNEKLFF.

The gene calls are TRBV20-1 and TRBJ2-1; TCRdb's D call of TRBD1 is untestable without DNA. This CDR3 has 15 amino acids. Germline CDR1 and CDR2: DFQATT and SNEGSKA (reference sequence). CDR3 sequence: CSADHRGNSYNEQFF.

This chain joins TRBV12-3 or TRBV12-4 and TRBJ2-3; there is no DNA to check the TCRdb D call of TRBD1. This CDR3 is built from 16 residues. The CDR3 loop reads CASSSWGLALADTQYF.

The chain uses TRBV20-1 and TRBJ2-1; lacking DNA, the TRBD2 call made by TCRdb goes unchecked. This CDR3 has 14 amino acids. Germline lookup yields CDR1 DFQATT and CDR2 SNEGSKA (reference sequence). The CDR3 sequence: CSTQERGAYNEQFF.

The chain links TRBV7-2 to TRBJ2-5. Germline V lookup: CDR1 SGHTA, CDR2 FQGNSA. The CDR3 has 15 residues. The CDR3 spells CASSSGLHQRETQYF. The full variable domain, in which reference TRBV7-2 and TRBJ2-5 provide the parts outside the CDR3, is GAGVSQSPSNKVTEKGKDVELRCDPISGHTALYWYRQSLGQGLEFLIYFQGNSAPDKSGLPSDRFSAERTGGSVSTLTIQRTQQEDSAVYLCASSSGLHQRETQYFGPGTRLLVL.

The rearrangement joins TRBV3-1 to TRBJ2-1; checking the TCRdb D call of TRBD1 is not possible without DNA. CDR1 is LGHDT and CDR2 is YNNKEL in the germline V gene (reference sequence). This CDR3 spans 16 amino acids. CDR3 sequence reads: CASSHQGGPSFNEQFF.

The chain joins TRBV19 to TRBJ2-1; with no DNA, the TCRdb D assignment of TRBD1 cannot be verified. CDR1 is LNHDA, CDR2 SQIVND, per germline (reference sequence). The CDR3 runs 14 residues. CDR3 loop: CASSTQGAMGEQFF.

The chain is built from TRBV7-9 and TRBJ2-1; TCRdb reports TRBD1, a call that lacks DNA to check it against. CDR1 SEHNR and CDR2 FQNEAQ come from the germline V gene (reference sequence). CDR3 length: 15 residues. The CDR3 here is CASSAPGQGNNEQFF.